Shown below are 30 T cell receptor beta chains from a single sample sequenced in a study of blood T cell repertoires in COVID-19. Sequenced by immunoSEQ multiplex PCR; TCRdb stores in-frame clones only, minus some. This sample has a few hundred thousand clones, with approximately 91% found just once. The sample taken for sequencing was PBMCs or T cells enriched from blood (not recorded which). The receptor set was obtained from a woman in her sixties who had recovered from COVID-19.

To note about this clone: Other nucleotide sequences in the sample specify the same CDR3. V usage is TRBV19 and J usage is TRBJ1-5; TRBD1 is a possible D gene (5 bases). The CDR3 spans 13 residues. Germline CDR1 is LNHDA and CDR2 is SQIVND (reference sequence). Trimming removed 3 bases at V and 2 bases at J, with 5 bases between. The CDR3 DNA reads TGTGCCAGTAGTATCAGGGGCAATCAGCCCCAGCATTTT. Its protein is CASSIRGNQPQHF.

This chain uses TRBV5-4 with TRBJ2-5; no reliable D call. The CDR3 consists of 13 residues. V gave up 2 bases and J gave up 5 bases, with 10 bases separating them. Germline CDR1 and CDR2: SGHNT and YYREEE (reference sequence). The CDR3 here is CASSFAGWETQYF. The CDR3 DNA sequence: TGTGCCAGCAGCTTCGCAGGTTGGGAGACCCAGTACTTC.

V is TRBV5-1 and J is TRBJ1-6; 9 bases match TRBD1. Germline V CDR1 and CDR2: SGHRS, YFSETQ. The ends lost 1 base at V and 8 bases at J; junction bases unmatched: 13. The CDR3 is 18 residues long. The CDR3 sequence is CASSLFYGTGPRDSPLHF. As DNA, the CDR3 is TGCGCCAGCAGCTTGTTTTATGGGACAGGGCCCAGGGATTCACCCCTCCACTTT.

This clone was counted a single time. The chain combines TRBV5-1 with TRBJ1-4, with TRBD1 matching over 7 bases. The CDR3 is made up of 15 amino acids. CDR1 and CDR2 from the germline V gene are SGHRS and YFSETQ. The V and J ends lost 4 bases and 4 bases, in that order; junction bases with no gene match: 7. CDR3 region: CASSLTGTVNEKLFF. CDR3 in DNA: TGCGCCAGCAGCCTGACCGGGACAGTTAATGAAAAACTGTTTTTT.

The rearrangement uses TRBV2 and TRBJ1-1; D is perhaps TRBD1 (6 bases). V lost 4 bases and J lost 0, with 9 bases in between. Germline lookup yields CDR1 SNHLY and CDR2 FYNNEI. The CDR3 totals 14 residues. For the CDR3, the DNA is TGTGCCAGCAGTGTGACAGGTTTGAACACTGAAGCTTTCTTT. Residues: CASSVTGLNTEAFF.

The CDR3 DNA sequence: TGTGCCAGCAGTGATCTGGGGGGGTCCTATGGCTACACCTTC. It translates to CASSDLGGSYGYTF. The chain joins TRBV6-1 to TRBJ1-2; tentatively, D is TRBD1 (5 bases). Deletions cut 3 bases from V and 4 bases from J, with 12 bases between. CDR3 length: 14 residues. The germline gives CDR1 MNHNS, CDR2 SASEGT.

The chain uses TRBV2 and TRBJ2-7; TRBD1 matches 9 bases. This CDR3 contains 12 residues. After removal of 8 bases from V and 7 bases from J, the junction contained 6 bases not matched to a gene. Looked up from germline, CDR1 is SNHLY and CDR2 is FYNNEI. This chain's CDR3 is CASRTGAGEQYF. In nucleotides, the CDR3 is TGTGCCAGCCGGACAGGGGCTGGGGAGCAGTACTTC.

J is TRBJ2-7 and V is TRBV12-5; 10 nucleotides match TRBD1. This CDR3 has 15 amino acids. Per germline, CDR1 LGHNT and CDR2 FRNRAP. V lost 2 bases, J lost 7 bases, and 8 bases stayed unmatched. CDR3 bases: TGTGCTAGTGGTTTGTCAGGGACAGGGGCGGGGGAGCAGTACTTC. Encoded protein: CASGLSGTGAGEQYF. The whole variable domain, remainder taken from reference TRBV12-5 and TRBJ2-7, is DARVTQTPRHKVTEMGQEVTMRCQPILGHNTVFWYRQTMMQGLELLAYFRNRAPLDDSGMPKDRFSAEMPDATLATLKIQPSEPRDSAVYFCASGLSGTGAGEQYFGPGTRLTVT.

CDR3 sequence (DNA): TGTGCCAGCAGCCCCAGGACAGGGAGCGGAAACATTCAGTACTTC. It yields the protein CASSPRTGSGNIQYF. V and J are TRBV11-2 and TRBJ2-4; TRBD1 matches at 8 bases. V dropped 5 bases and J dropped 6; count of bases not matched to a gene: 9. Germline loops: CDR1 SGHAT, CDR2 FQNNGV. This CDR3 contains 15 residues. The full variable domain, completed using reference TRBV11-2 and TRBJ2-4, is EAGVAQSPRYKIIEKRQSVAFWCNPISGHATLYWYQQILGQGPKLLIQFQNNGVVDDSQLPKDRFSAERLKGVDSTLKIQPAKLEDSAVYLCASSPRTGSGNIQYFGAGTRLSVL.

V and J are TRBV3-1 (or the pseudogene TRBV3-2) and TRBJ1-2; 8 bases agree with TRBD1. This CDR3 spans 14 amino acids. Trimming removed 6 bases from V and 5 bases from J; junction bases left unmatched: 8. Looked up from germline, CDR1 is LGHDT and CDR2 is YNNKEL (reference sequence). The CDR3 loop is CASRFTGGSYGYTF. The CDR3 DNA reads TGTGCCAGCAGATTCACAGGGGGAAGTTATGGCTACACCTTC.

This clone was found a few times. The V gene is TRBV5-5, the J gene TRBJ1-3; TRBD1 matches at 8 bases. In germline, CDR1 is SGHKS, CDR2 YYEKEE (reference sequence). The CDR3 is 16 amino acids. Germline trimming cut 0 bases from V and 1 base from J; bases unmatched to any gene: 3. CDR3 amino acids: CASSLVRTGSGNTIYF. In DNA, the CDR3 is TGTGCCAGCAGCTTGGTCCGGACAGGGTCTGGAAACACCATATATTTT.

This clone has just one count. The chain couples TRBV14 to TRBJ1-2; D is uncertain. V was cut by 1 base and J by 7 bases, with 13 bases left in between. The germline V gene encodes CDR1 SGHDN and CDR2 FVKESK. The CDR3 length is 14 residues. The CDR3 sequence is CASSQGGLPGGYTF. CDR3 nucleotides: TGTGCCAGCAGCCAAGGTGGTCTGCCAGGTGGCTACACCTTC. Supplemented by reference TRBV14 and TRBJ1-2, the full variable domain reads EAGVTQFPSHSVIEKGQTVTLRCDPISGHDNLYWYRRVMGKEIKFLLHFVKESKQDESGMPNNRFLAERTGGTYSTLKVQPAELEDSGVYFCASSQGGLPGGYTFGSGTRLTVV.

The chain has TRBV5-5 and TRBJ1-2, with 8 bases identical to TRBD1. Germline V gene data show CDR1 as SGHKS and CDR2 as YYEKEE (reference sequence). With V trimmed by 1 base and J by 4 bases, 9 bases remained unmatched. The length of the CDR3 is 16 residues. The CDR3 DNA is TGTGCCAGCAGCTTGTGGCAGGGGGCCTGGGGCTATGGCTACACCTTC. It specifies CASSLWQGAWGYGYTF.

J is TRBJ2-7 and V is TRBV5-4; TRBD1 matches 7 bases. The CDR3 consists of 13 residues. Trimming cost V 4 bases and J 7 bases; bases outside gene matches: 8. The germline gives CDR1 SGHNT, CDR2 YYREEE (reference sequence). The CDR3 nucleotides read TGTGCCAGCAGCCTCCCAGGGGGAAGTGAGCAGTACTTC. Translated: CASSLPGGSEQYF. The full variable domain, rest sourced from reference TRBV5-4 and TRBJ2-7, is ETGVTQSPTHLIKTRGQQVTLRCSSQSGHNTVSWYQQALGQGPQFIFQYYREEENGRGNFPPRFSGLQFPNYSSELNVNALELDDSALYLCASSLPGGSEQYFGPGTRLTVT.

This clone was observed once. The chain links TRBV2 to TRBJ2-2, with D uncertain. V dropped 7 bases and J dropped 4 bases, with 10 bases sitting between them. This CDR3 region has 13 residues. Looked up from germline, CDR1 is SNHLY and CDR2 is FYNNEI. CDR3 nucleotides: TGTGCCAGCACGACCCGAGGCACCGGGGAGCTGTTTTTT. This sequence encodes CASTTRGTGELFF. Full variable domain (remainder filled in from reference TRBV2 and TRBJ2-2): EPEVTQTPSHQVTQMGQEVILRCVPISNHLYFYWYRQILGQKVEFLVSFYNNEISEKSEIFDDQFSVERPDGSNFTLKIRSTKLEDSAMYFCASTTRGTGELFFGEGSRLTVL.

This clone is a singleton in its sample. The gene calls are TRBV7-2 and TRBJ2-2, with D tentatively TRBD2 (5 bases). Trimming removed 1 base at V and 4 bases at J, with 10 bases between. The germline V gene encodes CDR1 SGHTA and CDR2 FQGNSA. There are 15 residues in the CDR3. The CDR3 is CASSLGGAATGELFF. The CDR3 DNA follows: TGTGCCAGCAGCTTAGGAGGAGCGGCCACCGGGGAGCTGTTTTTT.

The CDR3 is CATPGTSTDTQYF. Written as DNA, the CDR3 is TGTGCCACCCCGGGGACTAGCACAGATACGCAGTATTTT. The chain recombines TRBV6-5 with TRBJ2-3, with a tentative D call TRBD2 (6 bases). V shed 10 bases and J shed 0 bases, with 11 bases lying between them. Germline values: CDR1 MNHEY, CDR2 SVGAGI. The CDR3 covers 13 residues.

This clone was seen just once. The genes are TRBV11-3 and TRBJ2-2; the D gene is possibly TRBD1 (5 bases). V was cut by 0 bases and J by 3 bases, with 11 bases left in between. The CDR3 contains 16 residues. CDR1 SGHNT and CDR2 YENEEA come from the germline V gene. The CDR3 DNA follows: TGTGCCAGCAGCTTAGATCAGGGCAAGGACACCGGGGAGCTGTTTTTT. Amino acids: CASSLDQGKDTGELFF.

This clone was seen once. V and J are TRBV5-6 and TRBJ2-2; D perhaps matches TRBD1 (6 bases). There are 15 residues in the CDR3. Germline lookup yields CDR1 SGHDT and CDR2 YYEEEE. The ends were cut back, 2 bases at V and 1 base at J, with 9 bases in the middle. CDR3 in DNA: TGTGCCAGCAGCTTAATACAGGGGAACACCGGGGAGCTGTTTTTT. As protein: CASSLIQGNTGELFF.

The chain couples TRBV24-1 to TRBJ2-2, with unresolved D. This CDR3 is 13 amino acids long. Trimming stripped 9 bases from V and 3 bases from J, with 10 bases between. Germline values: CDR1 KGHDR, CDR2 SFDVKD. Here the CDR3 reads CATSPEYTGELFF. CDR3 sequence (DNA): TGTGCCACCTCCCCAGAATACACCGGGGAGCTGTTTTTT.

This rearrangement joins TRBV7-2 to TRBJ2-7, with 7 nucleotides matching TRBD2. The CDR3 length is 14 residues. Trimming removed 0 bases from V and 2 bases from J; junction bases left unmatched: 1. Germline lookup yields CDR1 SGHTA and CDR2 FQGNSA. The CDR3: CASSLAGLAYEQYV. CDR3 nucleotides: TGTGCCAGCAGCTTAGCAGGACTAGCCTACGAGCAGTACGTC.

This sequence joins TRBV5-6 and TRBJ2-3; 12 bases are shared with TRBD2. Unmatched junction bases numbered 15, after V lost 4 bases and J lost 12 bases. The V gene's germline CDR1 is SGHDT and CDR2 YYEEEE. The CDR3 length is 16 residues. CDR3: CASSVRTSGGPATQYF. The CDR3 coding sequence is TGTGCCAGCAGCGTGCGTACTAGCGGGGGGCCGGCTACTCAGTATTTT.

This clone was observed a single time. This chain links TRBV28 with TRBJ1-2, with 7 positions matching TRBD1. The V gene's germline CDR1 is MDHEN and CDR2 SYDVKM. V gave up 5 bases and J gave up 1 base; unmatched junction bases: 10. The CDR3 spans 16 residues. CDR3 coding DNA: TGTGCCAGCAGTGGGTCAGGGGGTAATCGTAACTATGGCTACACCTTC. Translation gives CASSGSGGNRNYGYTF.

This clone is labeled as medium-sized. The CDR3 DNA reads TGCGCCAGCAGCCCAGGGTCTAGTGAGCAGCCCCAGCATTTT. Residues: CASSPGSSEQPQHF. The chain is built from TRBV5-1 and TRBJ1-5, with TRBD1 as a possible D gene (5 bases). V lost 4 bases to trimming and J lost 7 bases, with 15 bases between them. Germline CDR1 and CDR2: SGHRS and YFSETQ. The CDR3 extends over 14 amino acids.

The rearrangement joins TRBV7-6 to TRBJ1-1; 11 bases match TRBD1. This CDR3 spans 15 amino acids. From germline, CDR1 is SGHVS and CDR2 FNYEAQ. The ends lost 4 bases at V and 6 bases at J; junction bases unmatched: 7. DNA for the CDR3: TGTGCCAGCAGCTCCTGGACAGGGGGCGGGGCTGAAGCTTTCTTT. The encoded protein is CASSSWTGGGAEAFF. Full variable domain (rest looked up from reference TRBV7-6 and TRBJ1-1): GAGVSQSPRYKVTKRGQDVALRCDPISGHVSLYWYRQALGQGPEFLTYFNYEAQQDKSGLPNDRFSAERPEGSISTLTIQRTEQRDSAMYRCASSSWTGGGAEAFFGQGTRLTVV.

V and J are TRBV7-2 and TRBJ1-5; D is undetermined. Trimming left V 1 base short and J 2 bases short, with 9 bases between. Germline values: CDR1 SGHTA, CDR2 FQGNSA. The CDR3 consists of 15 residues. CDR3 sequence reads: CASSLVGVGNQPQHF. The DNA for the CDR3 is TGTGCCAGCAGCTTAGTCGGGGTGGGCAATCAGCCCCAGCATTTT.

The rearrangement links TRBV3-1 (or the pseudogene TRBV3-2) to TRBJ1-1, with 7 bases that match TRBD1. Trimming at V came to 4 bases and at J to 5 bases, leaving 4 bases not matched to a gene. The CDR3 has 13 amino acids. Germline CDR1 is LGHDT and CDR2 is YNNKEL (reference sequence). The CDR3 is CASSLGGPTEAFF. The CDR3 bases are TGTGCCAGCAGCCTAGGGGGCCCAACTGAAGCTTTCTTT.

The chain couples TRBV21-1 to TRBJ1-1; the D call TRBD1 from the table was never checked on the DNA. TRBV21-1 is a pseudogene segment. The length of the CDR3 is 13 residues. CDR3 DNA sequence: TGTGCCAGCCCCACGGGACAGGGGTTTGAAGCTTTCTTT. As protein: CASPTGQGFEAFF.

The CDR3 spells CASSRPDRGRGYTF. The CDR3 nucleotides read TGTGCCAGCAGCCGACCCGACAGGGGTCGGGGCTACACCTTC. The chain carries TRBV27 and TRBJ1-2; 8 nucleotides agree with TRBD1. Germline CDR1 reads MNHEY; CDR2 reads SMNVEV (reference sequence). V lost 6 bases to trimming and J lost 8 bases; unmatched junction nucleotides: 11. This CDR3 is 14 amino acids long.

The J gene is TRBJ2-1, the V gene TRBV18; 11 nucleotides match TRBD2. The germline gives CDR1 KGHSH, CDR2 LQKENI. The CDR3 spans 18 residues. J was trimmed by 0 bases and V by 1 base; bases with no gene match: 5. CDR3 sequence: CASSPLSGGVSSYNEQFF. CDR3 DNA sequence: TGTGCCAGCTCACCACTTAGCGGGGGGGTGAGCTCCTACAATGAGCAGTTCTTC.